Each of the 10 T cell receptor beta chains below was sequenced from the same sample in a study of T cell changes during pregnancy in multiple sclerosis. TCRdb's table, derived via immunoSEQ multiplex PCR, lists solely in-frame clones and lacks some. The sample consists of 100,000 or so clones, approximately 93% of them appearing once. The specimen was peripheral blood, collected after pregnancy. Source of these receptors: a female donor in good health, enrolled as a control in a pregnancy study.

The chain is built from TRBV2 and TRBJ1-5; TRBD1 aligns across 7 bases. The CDR3 length is 14 residues. CDR1 is SNHLY and CDR2 is FYNNEI in the germline V gene. With V trimmed by 8 bases and J by 1 base, 5 bases remained unmatched. The CDR3 reads CASRQGLSNQPQHF. The CDR3 region has the DNA TGTGCCAGCCGACAGGGCTTGAGCAATCAGCCCCAGCATTTT.

The chain links TRBV7-9 to TRBJ2-1; TRBD1 matches at 8 bases. The CDR3 covers 16 residues. J lost 0 bases, V lost 5 bases, and 6 bases had no gene match. Germline CDR1 is SEHNR and CDR2 is FQNEAQ (reference sequence). CDR3 protein: CASSPSGGRSYNEQFF. Written as DNA, the CDR3 is TGTGCCAGCAGCCCCTCAGGGGGCCGCTCCTACAATGAGCAGTTCTTC.

V usage is TRBV7-2 and J usage is TRBJ2-7; D may be TRBD2 (5 bases). The V gene's germline CDR1 is SGHTA and CDR2 FQGNSA. CDR3 length: 13 residues. Between the trimmed V and J ends, which lost 2 bases and 7 bases, there was a span of 12 bases. The CDR3 spells CASSLTAGGEQYF. In DNA, the CDR3 is TGTGCCAGCAGCTTAACTGCAGGAGGAGAGCAGTACTTC.

V usage is TRBV2 and J usage is TRBJ1-5; weak D call: TRBD1 (6 bases). With 1 base removed from V and 6 bases from J, the gap between germline ends came to 10 bases. Germline assignment: CDR1 SNHLY and CDR2 FYNNEI. The CDR3 is 14 residues long. The CDR3 loop reads CASSEGGRGQPQHF. CDR3 in DNA: TGTGCCAGCAGTGAAGGGGGCAGGGGTCAGCCCCAGCATTTT.

The rearrangement uses TRBV2 and TRBJ2-1; D is perhaps TRBD2 (5 bases). V was shortened by 4 bases and J by 0 bases, with 10 bases between the two germline ends. Germline V gene lookup returns CDR1 SNHLY and CDR2 FYNNEI. The length of the CDR3 is 15 residues. This CDR3 is CASSVFTSSYNEQFF. In DNA form, the CDR3 reads TGTGCCAGCAGTGTTTTTACTAGCTCCTACAATGAGCAGTTCTTC.

The chain recombines TRBV2 with TRBJ2-3; 11 bases are a match to TRBD1. The CDR3 has 18 amino acids. The ends lost 2 bases at V and 3 bases at J; junction bases unmatched: 10. CDR1 and CDR2 from the germline V gene are SNHLY and FYNNEI. DNA for the CDR3: TGTGCCAGCAGTGAATGGGGGACAGGGGGTGGAGGAACAGATACGCAGTATTTT. The encoded protein is CASSEWGTGGGGTDTQYF.

About this clone itself: At the DNA level, this CDR3 is encoded by other sequences in the same sample as well. V is TRBV5-1 and J is TRBJ1-1, with a weak D call TRBD1 (5 bases). The length of the CDR3 is 14 residues. The germline CDR1 and CDR2 sequences are SGHRS and YFSETQ. V dropped 0 bases and J dropped 3 bases, with 9 bases sitting between them. CDR3 nucleotide sequence: TGCGCCAGCAGCTTGGCGGGGGGGTACACTGAAGCTTTCTTT. This encodes CASSLAGGYTEAFF.

J is TRBJ1-5 and V is TRBV20-1; D remains unclear. Deletions cut 6 bases from V and 6 bases from J, with 9 bases between. The CDR3 length is 11 residues. Germline CDR1 is DFQATT and CDR2 is SNEGSKA (reference sequence). The CDR3 is CSAGRSQPQHF. The CDR3 coding sequence is TGCAGTGCGGGTCGGAGTCAGCCCCAGCATTTT.

The gene calls are TRBV5-8 and TRBJ1-1; TRBD1 is a possible D gene (5 bases). CDR1 and CDR2 from the germline V gene are SGHTS and YDEGEE. The CDR3 is 15 residues long. The germline V and J ends were trimmed by 2 bases and 4 bases, with 15 bases remaining between them. DNA for the CDR3: TGTGCCAGCAGCTTTTCCCGGACGGGGGGCACTGAAGCTTTCTTT. This gives the protein CASSFSRTGGTEAFF.

The chain has TRBV7-2 and TRBJ2-3, with 11 bases matching TRBD2. V dropped 5 bases and J dropped 5; count of bases not matched to a gene: 6. The CDR3 has 15 residues. Germline CDR1 SGHTA, CDR2 FQGNSA. The CDR3 DNA reads as TGTGCCAGCAGCCCTCAGACTAGCGGGGTAGATACGCAGTATTTT. Amino acid sequence: CASSPQTSGVDTQYF.